Given below is one T cell receptor beta chain in context. Trimming left V 0 bases short and J 3 bases short, with 10 bases between. There are 15 residues in the CDR3. Per the germline V gene, CDR1 is SGHRS and CDR2 is YFSETQ. This entry comes from a study of blood T cell repertoires in COVID-19. For the study at large: The United States, Italy and Spain provided the acute and convalescent COVID-19 samples.

Under the authors' procedure: The assay estimated nucleated cells by amplifying reference gene primers. Clones were read by immunoSEQ multiplex PCR, and TCRdb kept only the in-frame ones, dropping some. From that table come the V and J calls and clone size; the DNA was used to work out D and trimming. This table has fewer than 40,000 clones, about four fifths appearing once. V usage is TRBV5-1 and J usage is TRBJ1-5, with D maybe TRBD1 (6 bases). The sequenced material came from peripheral blood. This receptor was taken from an elderly man with active or convalescent COVID-19. The CDR3: CASSLGGRDNQPQHF. The CDR3 DNA reads TGCGCCAGCAGCTTGGGGGGGCGAGACAATCAGCCCCAGCATTTT.